Listed here are 10 T cell receptor beta chains from one sample, sequenced in a study of blood T cell repertoires in COVID-19. The repertoire was sequenced with immunoSEQ multiplex PCR; TCRdb's copy has only in-frame clones and lacks some. The profile covers 270,000 or so clones, with roughly 87% appearing a single time and more than 10% taken by the ten largest. Source material: peripheral blood. The receptors derive from a human donor in a cohort sampled during active COVID-19.

This clone showed up just once. The V call is TRBV2, the J call TRBJ1-2; no clear D gene. The V end was cut by 9 bases, the J end by 4 bases, with 15 bases between. The CDR3 is 13 residues long. Germline-derived CDR1 and CDR2 are SNHLY and FYNNEI. The CDR3 coding sequence is TGTGCCAGTAAGAAACAGTCCTCCTATGGCTACACCTTC. Translating gives CASKKQSSYGYTF.

CDR3 coding DNA: TGTGCCAGTACAGGCCAGAACACTGAAGCTTTCTTT. This translates into CASTGQNTEAFF. This sequence joins TRBV2 and TRBJ1-1, with D possibly being TRBD1 (5 bases). Germline CDR1 is SNHLY and CDR2 is FYNNEI. The CDR3 spans 12 residues. V shed 9 bases and J shed 1 base, with 9 bases lying between them. The whole variable domain, filled in from reference TRBV2 and TRBJ1-1, reads EPEVTQTPSHQVTQMGQEVILRCVPISNHLYFYWYRQILGQKVEFLVSFYNNEISEKSEIFDDQFSVERPDGSNFTLKIRSTKLEDSAMYFCASTGQNTEAFFGQGTRLTVV.

The V call is TRBV28, the J call TRBJ2-2; 7 nucleotides align to TRBD1. CDR1 is MDHEN and CDR2 is SYDVKM in the germline V gene. CDR3 size: 21 residues. Germline trimming cut 4 bases from V and 2 bases from J; bases unmatched to any gene: 22. The chain's CDR3 is CASSYPPPFSGQELNTGELFF. The DNA of the CDR3 is TGTGCCAGCAGTTATCCCCCACCCTTCTCAGGACAGGAACTTAACACCGGGGAGCTGTTTTTT.

V is TRBV4-2 and J is TRBJ2-5; no clear D. CDR3 length: 12 amino acids. Germline CDR1 and CDR2: LGHNA and YNFKEQ. The ends were cut back, 0 bases at V and 3 bases at J, with 2 bases in the middle. CDR3 DNA sequence: TGTGCCAGCAGCCAAGATAAAGAGACCCAGTACTTC. As protein: CASSQDKETQYF.

The chain has TRBV19 and TRBJ1-6; tentative D call: TRBD1 (5 bases). CDR1 and CDR2 from the germline V gene are LNHDA and SQIVND (reference sequence). V was pared by 4 bases and J by 6 bases, with 10 bases between. The CDR3 contains 14 residues. The CDR3 nucleotides are TGTGCCAGTAGTACCGGGACTCCTAATTCACCCCTCCACTTT. Amino acid sequence: CASSTGTPNSPLHF. Together with reference TRBV19 and TRBJ1-6, the CDR3 gives the full variable domain: DGGITQSPKYLFRKEGQNVTLSCEQNLNHDAMYWYRQDPGQGLRLIYYSQIVNDFQKGDIAEGYSVSREKKESFPLTVTSAQKNPTAFYLCASSTGTPNSPLHFGNGTRLTVT.

This sequence joins TRBV28 and TRBJ1-6; D uncertain. The V end lost 6 bases, the J end lost 13 bases, and 16 bases lay between the germline ends. Germline V gene lookup returns CDR1 MDHEN and CDR2 SYDVKM. The CDR3 loop spans 13 amino acids. CDR3 sequence: CASRVSVRSPLHF. CDR3 in DNA: TGTGCCAGCAGGGTTTCAGTACGATCTCCCCTCCACTTT.

The chain employs TRBV28 and TRBJ2-7; a weak D match, TRBD2 (6 bases). Germline CDR1 MDHEN, CDR2 SYDVKM. The germline V and J ends were trimmed by 3 bases and 0 bases, with 15 bases remaining between them. This CDR3 region has 16 residues. CDR3 region: CASSFGTFDSSYEQYF. CDR3 coding DNA: TGTGCCAGCAGTTTCGGGACTTTCGACAGCTCCTACGAGCAGTACTTC. The full variable domain, with the rest looked up from reference TRBV28 and TRBJ2-7, is DVKVTQSSRYLVKRTGEKVFLECVQDMDHENMFWYRQDPGLGLRLIYFSYDVKMKEKGDIPEGYSVSREKKERFSLILESASTNQTSMYLCASSFGTFDSSYEQYFGPGTRLTVT.

The chain is built from TRBV3-1 (or the pseudogene TRBV3-2) and TRBJ2-7, with 12 bases identical to TRBD2. Trimming took 8 bases from V and 1 from J; bases not matched to a gene: 15. Germline CDR1 LGHDT, CDR2 YNNKEL (reference sequence). There are 18 residues in the CDR3. CDR3 loop: CASGPRLAGAYGSYEQYF. CDR3 coding DNA: TGTGCCAGCGGGCCTAGACTAGCGGGAGCTTACGGATCCTACGAGCAGTACTTC.

The chain joins TRBV9 to TRBJ2-3, with 7 positions matching TRBD2. Germline V CDR1 and CDR2: SGDLS, YYNGEE. This CDR3 spans 14 amino acids. Losses at the gene ends were 1 base for V and 6 bases for J; bases not matched to a gene: 5. The CDR3 bases are TGTGCCAGCAGCGTAAGCGGGACTTCGGATACGCAGTATTTT. Translated, it gives CASSVSGTSDTQYF.

J is TRBJ2-1 and V is TRBV11-2; D is ambiguous. CDR3 size: 17 residues. V was clipped by 7 bases and J by 2 bases, with 21 bases between them. CDR1 and CDR2 from the germline V gene are SGHAT and FQNNGV. The CDR3 bases are TGTGCCAGCAACCGGCCCAGGTTTAGGTTGACCTACAATGAGCAGTTCTTC. Its protein is CASNRPRFRLTYNEQFF. The full variable domain, its missing parts supplied by reference TRBV11-2 and TRBJ2-1, is EAGVAQSPRYKIIEKRQSVAFWCNPISGHATLYWYQQILGQGPKLLIQFQNNGVVDDSQLPKDRFSAERLKGVDSTLKIQPAKLEDSAVYLCASNRPRFRLTYNEQFFGPGTRLTVL.